This T cell receptor beta chain was sequenced in a study of OX40 agonist ivuxolimab in advanced cancers. Study-wide background: There were three patients with partial responses, one having hepatocellular carcinoma and two cutaneous melanoma.

Notes on this clone: Its antigen is not identified.

Patients with autoimmune history or systemic immunosuppression were excluded. Baseline, cycle 4 day 1, and cycle 7 day 1 were the blood sampling points. Profiling relied on immunoSEQ multiplex PCR, and the TCRdb table lists in-frame clones only, not all of them. Here the sample spans under 80,000 clones, roughly 88% being singletons. General study findings and limits: On average, CD8+ T cells showed a greater number of expanded clones than CD4+.

CDR3 length equals 13 residues. The ends were cut back, 5 bases at V and 6 bases at J, with 13 bases in the middle. The germline gives CDR1 MNHNY, CDR2 SVGAGI (reference sequence). The chain recombines TRBV6-6 with TRBJ1-1; a possible D gene is TRBD1 (5 bases). The TCR was taken from an adult with an advanced solid tumor such as melanoma, head and neck, liver or kidney cancer. The sequenced sample was CD4+ or CD8+ T cells sorted from blood, obtained in a trial of the OX40 agonist ivuxolimab. CDR3 sequence (DNA): TGTGCCAGCAGTCAAACAGGTCCGCCTGAAGCTTTCTTT. Residues: CASSQTGPPEAFF.